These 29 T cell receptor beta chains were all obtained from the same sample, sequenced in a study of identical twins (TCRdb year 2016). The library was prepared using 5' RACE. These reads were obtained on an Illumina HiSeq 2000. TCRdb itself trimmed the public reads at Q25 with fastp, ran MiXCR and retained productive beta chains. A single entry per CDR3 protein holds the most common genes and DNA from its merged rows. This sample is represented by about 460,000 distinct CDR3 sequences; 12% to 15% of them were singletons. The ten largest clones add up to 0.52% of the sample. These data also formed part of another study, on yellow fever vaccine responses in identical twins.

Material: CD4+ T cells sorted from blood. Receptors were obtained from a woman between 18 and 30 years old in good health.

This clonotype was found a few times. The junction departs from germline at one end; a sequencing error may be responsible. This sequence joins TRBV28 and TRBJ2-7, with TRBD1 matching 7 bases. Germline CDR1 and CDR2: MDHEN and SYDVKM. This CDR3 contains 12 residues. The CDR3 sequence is CASSPLVGTVDF. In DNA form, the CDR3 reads TGTGCCAGCAGTCCCTTAGTGGGGACAGTCGACTTC.

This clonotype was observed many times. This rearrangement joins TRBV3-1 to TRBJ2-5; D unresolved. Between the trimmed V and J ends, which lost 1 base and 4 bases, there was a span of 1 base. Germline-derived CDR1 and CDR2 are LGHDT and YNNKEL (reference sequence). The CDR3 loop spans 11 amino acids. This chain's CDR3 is CASSQGETQYF. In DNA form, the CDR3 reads TGTGCCAGCAGCCAAGGAGAGACCCAGTACTTC.

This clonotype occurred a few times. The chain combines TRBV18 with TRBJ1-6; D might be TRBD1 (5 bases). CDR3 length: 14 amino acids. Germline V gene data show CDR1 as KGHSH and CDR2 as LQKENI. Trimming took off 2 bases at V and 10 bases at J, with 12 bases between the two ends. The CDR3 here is CASSPARDPSPLHF. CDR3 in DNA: TGTGCCAGCTCACCAGCGAGGGACCCCTCACCCCTCCACTTT.

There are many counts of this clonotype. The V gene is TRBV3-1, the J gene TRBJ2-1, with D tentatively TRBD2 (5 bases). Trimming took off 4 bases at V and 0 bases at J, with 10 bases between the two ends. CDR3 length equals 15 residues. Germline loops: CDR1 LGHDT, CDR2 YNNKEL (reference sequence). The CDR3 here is CASSLSADSYNEQFF. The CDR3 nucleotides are TGTGCCAGCAGCCTCTCAGCGGACTCCTACAATGAGCAGTTCTTC.

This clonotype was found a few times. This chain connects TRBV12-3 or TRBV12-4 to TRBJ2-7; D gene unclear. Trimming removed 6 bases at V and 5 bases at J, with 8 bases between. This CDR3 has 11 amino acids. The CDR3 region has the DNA TGTGCCAGCAGACCCTTCCACGAGCAGTACTTC. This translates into CASRPFHEQYF.

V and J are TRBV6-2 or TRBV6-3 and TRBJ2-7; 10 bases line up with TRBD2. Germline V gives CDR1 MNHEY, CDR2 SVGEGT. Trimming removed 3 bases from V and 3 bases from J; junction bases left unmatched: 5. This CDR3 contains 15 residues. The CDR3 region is CASSYGASGSYEQYF. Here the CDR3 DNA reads TGTGCCAGCAGTTATGGGGCTAGCGGGAGCTACGAGCAGTACTTC.

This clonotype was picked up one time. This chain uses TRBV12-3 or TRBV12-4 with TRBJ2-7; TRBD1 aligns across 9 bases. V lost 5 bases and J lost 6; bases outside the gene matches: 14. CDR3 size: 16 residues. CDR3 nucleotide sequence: TGTGCCAGCAGTCCCCAAGCGGGACAGGGTACGGGCGAGCAGTACTTC. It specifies CASSPQAGQGTGEQYF.

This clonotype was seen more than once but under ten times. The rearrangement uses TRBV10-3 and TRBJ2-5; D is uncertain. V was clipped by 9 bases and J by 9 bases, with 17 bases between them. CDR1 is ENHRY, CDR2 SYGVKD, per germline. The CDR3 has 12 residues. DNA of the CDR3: TGTGCCATTAAAAGCCTTGACGAGGCCCAGTACTTC. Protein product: CAIKSLDEAQYF.

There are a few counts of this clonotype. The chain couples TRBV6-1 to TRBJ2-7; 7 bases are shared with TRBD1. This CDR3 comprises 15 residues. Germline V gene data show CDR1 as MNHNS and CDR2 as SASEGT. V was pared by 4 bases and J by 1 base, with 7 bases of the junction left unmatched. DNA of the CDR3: TGTGCCAGCAGTGTTGACACAGGGGCATCCTACGAGCAGTACTTC. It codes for CASSVDTGASYEQYF.

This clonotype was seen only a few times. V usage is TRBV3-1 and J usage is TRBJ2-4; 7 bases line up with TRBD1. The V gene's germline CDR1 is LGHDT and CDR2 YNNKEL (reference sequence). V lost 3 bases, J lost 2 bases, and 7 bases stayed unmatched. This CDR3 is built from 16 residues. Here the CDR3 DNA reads TGTGCCAGCAGCCAGAGAGGGGGCATTTCCAAAAACATTCAGTACTTC. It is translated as CASSQRGGISKNIQYF.

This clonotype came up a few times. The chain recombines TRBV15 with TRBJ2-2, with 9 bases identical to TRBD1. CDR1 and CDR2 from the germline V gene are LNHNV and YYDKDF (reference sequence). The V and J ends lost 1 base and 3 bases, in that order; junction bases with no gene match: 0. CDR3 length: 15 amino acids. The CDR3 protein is CATSRGQGDTGELFF. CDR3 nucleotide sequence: TGTGCCACCAGCAGAGGACAGGGGGACACCGGGGAGCTGTTTTTT.

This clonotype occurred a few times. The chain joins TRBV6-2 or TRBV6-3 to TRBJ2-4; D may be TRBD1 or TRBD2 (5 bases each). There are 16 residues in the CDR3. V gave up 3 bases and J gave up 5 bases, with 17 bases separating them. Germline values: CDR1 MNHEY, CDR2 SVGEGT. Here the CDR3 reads CASSYLDGTGQNIQYF. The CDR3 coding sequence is TGTGCCAGCAGTTATCTTGACGGGACGGGACAAAACATTCAGTACTTC.

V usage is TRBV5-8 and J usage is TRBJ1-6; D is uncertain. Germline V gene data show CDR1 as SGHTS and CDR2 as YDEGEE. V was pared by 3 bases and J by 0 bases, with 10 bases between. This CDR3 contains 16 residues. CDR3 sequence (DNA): TGTGCCAGCAGCTCCGGGGTGAGCTCCTATAATTCACCCCTCCACTTT. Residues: CASSSGVSSYNSPLHF.

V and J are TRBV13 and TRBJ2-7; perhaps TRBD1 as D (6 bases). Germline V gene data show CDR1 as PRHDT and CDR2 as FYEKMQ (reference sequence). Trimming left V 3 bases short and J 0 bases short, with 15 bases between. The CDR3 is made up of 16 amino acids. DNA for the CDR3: TGTGCCAGCAGCTTCCTATCCGGGACACCCTCCTACGAGCAGTACTTC. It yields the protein CASSFLSGTPSYEQYF.

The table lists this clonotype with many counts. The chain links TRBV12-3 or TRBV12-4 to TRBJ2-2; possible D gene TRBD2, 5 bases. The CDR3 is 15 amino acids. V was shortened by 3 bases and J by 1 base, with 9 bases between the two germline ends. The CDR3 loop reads CASSFLRVNTGELFF. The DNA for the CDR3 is TGTGCCAGCAGTTTTCTGCGGGTGAACACCGGGGAGCTGTTTTTT.

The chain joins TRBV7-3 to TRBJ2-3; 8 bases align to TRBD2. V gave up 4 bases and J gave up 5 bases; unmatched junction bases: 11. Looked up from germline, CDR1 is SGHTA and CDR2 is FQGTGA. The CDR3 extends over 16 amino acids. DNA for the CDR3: TGTGCCAGCAGCTCAAAAAGAGGACTAGCAGGAGATACGCAGTATTTT. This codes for CASSSKRGLAGDTQYF.

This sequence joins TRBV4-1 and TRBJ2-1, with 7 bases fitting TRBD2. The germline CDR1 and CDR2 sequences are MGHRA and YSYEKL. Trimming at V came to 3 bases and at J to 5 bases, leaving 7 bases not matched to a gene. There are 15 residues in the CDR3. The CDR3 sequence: CASSQVLAVNNEQFF. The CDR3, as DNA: TGCGCCAGCAGCCAGGTTCTAGCGGTGAACAATGAGCAGTTCTTC.

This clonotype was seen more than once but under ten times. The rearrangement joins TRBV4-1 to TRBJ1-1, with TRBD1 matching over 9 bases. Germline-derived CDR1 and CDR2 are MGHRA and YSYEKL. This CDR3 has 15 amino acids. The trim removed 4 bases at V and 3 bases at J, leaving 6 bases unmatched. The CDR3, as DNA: TGCGCCAGCAGCCCCCAGACAGGGGGATACACTGAAGCTTTCTTT. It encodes CASSPQTGGYTEAFF.

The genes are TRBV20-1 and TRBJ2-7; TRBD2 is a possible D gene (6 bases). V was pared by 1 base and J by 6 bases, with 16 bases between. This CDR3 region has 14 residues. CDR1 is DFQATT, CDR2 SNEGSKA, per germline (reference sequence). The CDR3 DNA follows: TGCAGTGCTAGAGCGGGAGCACAGCCCAGCGAGCAGTACTTC. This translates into CSARAGAQPSEQYF.

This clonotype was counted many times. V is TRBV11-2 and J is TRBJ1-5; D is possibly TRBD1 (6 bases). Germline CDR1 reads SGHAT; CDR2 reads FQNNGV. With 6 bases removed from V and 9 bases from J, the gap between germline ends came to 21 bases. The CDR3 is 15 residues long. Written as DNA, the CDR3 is TGTGCCAGCAGTCTAGAGGGACATTGGTGGTCGCCCCAGCATTTT. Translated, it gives CASSLEGHWWSPQHF.

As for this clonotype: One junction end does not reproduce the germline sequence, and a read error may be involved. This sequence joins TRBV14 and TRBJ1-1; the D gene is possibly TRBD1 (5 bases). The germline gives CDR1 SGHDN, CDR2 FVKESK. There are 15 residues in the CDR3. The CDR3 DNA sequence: TGTGCCAGCCGCCAAGCCGGGACGGTGAACACTGAAGCTTTCTTT. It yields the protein CASRQAGTVNTEAFF. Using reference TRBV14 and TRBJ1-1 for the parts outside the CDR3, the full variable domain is EAGVTQFPSHSVIEKGQTVTLRCDPISGHDNLYWYRRVMGKEIKFLLHFVKESKQDESGMPNNRFLAERTGGTYSTLKVQPAELEDSGVYFCASRQAGTVNTEAFFGQGTRLTVV.

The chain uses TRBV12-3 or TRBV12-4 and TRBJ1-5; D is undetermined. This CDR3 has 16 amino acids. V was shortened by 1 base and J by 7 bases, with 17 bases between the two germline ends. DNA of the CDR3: TGTGCCAGCAGTTTAGATCTTTTAGGGAAATGGCAGCCCCAGCATTTT. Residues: CASSLDLLGKWQPQHF.

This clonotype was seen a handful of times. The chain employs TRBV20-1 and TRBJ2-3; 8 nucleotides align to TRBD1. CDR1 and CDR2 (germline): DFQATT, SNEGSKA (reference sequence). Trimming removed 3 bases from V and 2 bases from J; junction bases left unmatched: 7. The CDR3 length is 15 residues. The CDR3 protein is CSASLGTGPTDTQYF. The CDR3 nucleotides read TGCAGTGCTAGTCTTGGGACAGGCCCCACAGATACGCAGTATTTT.

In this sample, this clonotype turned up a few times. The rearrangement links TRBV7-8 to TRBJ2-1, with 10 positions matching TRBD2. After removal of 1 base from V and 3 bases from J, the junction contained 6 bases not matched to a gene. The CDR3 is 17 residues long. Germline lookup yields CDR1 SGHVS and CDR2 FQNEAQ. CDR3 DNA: TGTGCCAGCAGCTTAGGAGCTAGCGGGAGTATCTACAATGAGCAGTTCTTC. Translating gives CASSLGASGSIYNEQFF.

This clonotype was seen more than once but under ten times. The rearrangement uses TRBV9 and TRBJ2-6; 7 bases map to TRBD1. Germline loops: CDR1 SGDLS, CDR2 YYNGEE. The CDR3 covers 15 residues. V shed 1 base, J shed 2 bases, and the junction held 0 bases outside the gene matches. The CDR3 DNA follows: TGTGCCAGCAGCGTACAGGGGGCTGGGGCCAACGTCCTGACTTTC. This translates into CASSVQGAGANVLTF.

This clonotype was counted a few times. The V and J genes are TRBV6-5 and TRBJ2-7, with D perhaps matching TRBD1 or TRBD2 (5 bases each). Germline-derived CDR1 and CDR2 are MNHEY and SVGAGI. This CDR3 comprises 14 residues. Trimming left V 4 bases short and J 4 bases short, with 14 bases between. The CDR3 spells CASSSPGPKYEQYF. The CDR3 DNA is TGTGCCAGCAGTTCCCCGGGACCGAAGTACGAGCAGTACTTC.

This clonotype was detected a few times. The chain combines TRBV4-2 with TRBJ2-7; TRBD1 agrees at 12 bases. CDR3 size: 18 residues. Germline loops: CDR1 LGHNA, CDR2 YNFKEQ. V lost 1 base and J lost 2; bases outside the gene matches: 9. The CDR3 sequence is CASSQGLTGTGGPYEQYF. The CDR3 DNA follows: TGTGCCAGCAGCCAAGGGCTCACGGGGACAGGGGGCCCCTACGAGCAGTACTTC.

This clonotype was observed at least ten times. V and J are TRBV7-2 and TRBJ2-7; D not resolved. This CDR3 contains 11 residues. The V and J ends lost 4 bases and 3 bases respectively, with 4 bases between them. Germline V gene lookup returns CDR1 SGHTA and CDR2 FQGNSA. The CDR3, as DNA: TGTGCCAGCAGCTCCCTCTACGAGCAGTACTTC. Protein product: CASSSLYEQYF.

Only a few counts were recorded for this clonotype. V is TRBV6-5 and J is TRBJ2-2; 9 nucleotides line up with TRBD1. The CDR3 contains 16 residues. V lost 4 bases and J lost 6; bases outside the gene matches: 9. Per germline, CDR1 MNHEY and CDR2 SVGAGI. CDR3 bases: TGTGCCAGCAGTTTAGCCGGGACAGGGCGATCCGGGGAGCTGTTTTTT. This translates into CASSLAGTGRSGELFF.